A selection of T cell receptor beta chains follows, all from one sample in a study of Graves' ophthalmopathy and Graves' hyperthyroidism. TCRdb analysed the multiplex PCR reads with MiXCR anew, one entry per CDR3 protein. Of just over 400,000 distinct CDR3 sequences in the sample, under 25% were seen once. The material sequenced was peripheral blood. These receptor sequences come from a woman younger than 35 with stable Graves' hyperthyroidism. Each CDR3 is given without its conserved first and last residue. Fields, in order: J gene, V gene, CDR3 protein.

J gene: TRBJ1-2
V gene: TRBV19
CDR3 protein: ASTTKNYGYT

J gene: TRBJ2-7
V gene: TRBV2
CDR3 protein: ATGTYYEQY

J gene: TRBJ1-5
V gene: TRBV19
CDR3 protein: ASSILRDRRQPQH

J gene: TRBJ2-7
V gene: TRBV20-1
CDR3 protein: SASPGDRESYEQY

J gene: TRBJ1-1
V gene: TRBV6-2/TRBV6-3
CDR3 protein: ASSYMQMNTEAF

J gene: TRBJ2-5
V gene: TRBV29-1
CDR3 protein: SVVGQETQY

J gene: TRBJ2-4
V gene: TRBV12-3/TRBV12-4
CDR3 protein: ASRRTETKNIKY

J gene: TRBJ1-1
V gene: TRBV20-1
CDR3 protein: SAREGVWTLNTEAF

J gene: TRBJ2-7
V gene: TRBV10-3
CDR3 protein: AISESEARYEQY

J gene: TRBJ1-2
V gene: TRBV6-2/TRBV6-3
CDR3 protein: ATGDRENYGYT

J gene: TRBJ1-1
V gene: TRBV12-3/TRBV12-4
CDR3 protein: ASSSRQDTEAF

J gene: TRBJ1-5
V gene: TRBV12-3/TRBV12-4
CDR3 protein: ASSRQGHGQPQH

J gene: TRBJ1-1
V gene: TRBV10-1
CDR3 protein: ASSVKQGAMCTEAF

J gene: TRBJ2-7
V gene: TRBV5-1
CDR3 protein: ASSLEIGREQY

J gene: TRBJ2-5
V gene: TRBV4-2
CDR3 protein: ASSLLPGTSGHVGETQY

J gene: TRBJ1-1
V gene: TRBV12-3/TRBV12-4
CDR3 protein: ASSLDTGMNTEAF

J gene: TRBJ1-1
V gene: TRBV28
CDR3 protein: ASSPGQGGSAF

J gene: TRBJ2-5
V gene: TRBV2
CDR3 protein: ASGSGQGPGETQY

J gene: TRBJ2-7
V gene: TRBV15
CDR3 protein: ATSPSRAPPYEQY

J gene: TRBJ1-5
V gene: TRBV6-2/TRBV6-3
CDR3 protein: ASSSRTGFAFQPQH

J gene: TRBJ2-7
V gene: TRBV6-1
CDR3 protein: ASRNAGTNSGEQY

J gene: TRBJ2-7
V gene: TRBV2
CDR3 protein: ASRAARQY

J gene: TRBJ1-1
V gene: TRBV28
CDR3 protein: ASSFLGGTGGAGTEAF

J gene: TRBJ2-7
V gene: TRBV5-1
CDR3 protein: ASSLEREQY

J gene: TRBJ1-5
V gene: TRBV12-3/TRBV12-4
CDR3 protein: ASSMGDSVNQPQH

J gene: TRBJ2-2
V gene: TRBV12-3/TRBV12-4
CDR3 protein: ASRSPSLSGGSLDTGELF

J gene: TRBJ2-5
V gene: TRBV10-3
CDR3 protein: AISESLRETQY

J gene: TRBJ2-7
V gene: TRBV6-5
CDR3 protein: ASSWVAGVYEQY

J gene: TRBJ1-2
V gene: TRBV25-1
CDR3 protein: ASSPRGEPYGYT

J gene: TRBJ1-1
V gene: TRBV6-2/TRBV6-3
CDR3 protein: ASTLSPGTGYTEAF

J gene: TRBJ2-7
V gene: TRBV13
CDR3 protein: ASSYDPDRPYEQY

J gene: TRBJ2-7
V gene: TRBV7-2
CDR3 protein: ASSASGGRSYEQY

J gene: TRBJ2-7
V gene: TRBV7-2
CDR3 protein: ASSRVGYEQY

J gene: TRBJ1-5
V gene: TRBV20-1
CDR3 protein: SARPSGSSNQPQH

J gene: TRBJ1-1
V gene: TRBV6-2/TRBV6-3
CDR3 protein: ASSWIWGNGEAF

J gene: TRBJ2-7
V gene: TRBV7-3
CDR3 protein: ASSPSAGGPVEQY

J gene: TRBJ1-1
V gene: TRBV19
CDR3 protein: ASSVDSMNTEAF

J gene: TRBJ2-7
V gene: TRBV25-1
CDR3 protein: ASSREEPPSYEQY

J gene: TRBJ2-2
V gene: TRBV28
CDR3 protein: ASSAGSGQGNGELF

J gene: TRBJ2-5
V gene: TRBV2
CDR3 protein: ASSELTGRGQETQY

J gene: TRBJ1-6
V gene: TRBV30
CDR3 protein: AWKEYRGAYNSPLH

J gene: TRBJ2-5
V gene: TRBV20-1
CDR3 protein: SARSLLTSGGPTQETQY

J gene: TRBJ1-2
V gene: TRBV2
CDR3 protein: ASSPPRYGYT

J gene: TRBJ1-3
V gene: TRBV28
CDR3 protein: ASTYSGNTIY

J gene: TRBJ1-2
V gene: TRBV14
CDR3 protein: ASSKGASLNYGYT

J gene: TRBJ1-2
V gene: TRBV4-1
CDR3 protein: ASSQVLEDGYT

J gene: TRBJ2-4
V gene: TRBV11-2
CDR3 protein: ASSPGLAKAKNIKY

J gene: TRBJ1-3
V gene: TRBV19
CDR3 protein: ASSRRSDSGNTIY

J gene: TRBJ2-2
V gene: TRBV11-1
CDR3 protein: ASSLVPAENTGELF

J gene: TRBJ1-5
V gene: TRBV19
CDR3 protein: ASSLVDSHYSNQPQH

J gene: TRBJ1-3
V gene: TRBV4-1
CDR3 protein: ASSQLSLQSGNTIY

J gene: TRBJ1-2
V gene: TRBV10-3
CDR3 protein: AISGGGAENYGYT

J gene: TRBJ2-7
V gene: TRBV7-9
CDR3 protein: ASSLGSASEQY